Described below is a single TCR beta chain sequence and its context. Its cognate antigen is unknown. The sample is drawn from a study of T cells in Graves' hyperthyroidism and ophthalmopathy. This blood was taken when hyperthyroidism was first diagnosed, before any ophthalmopathy symptoms existed. The CDR3 regions of TCR beta were amplified from RNA transcripts. The TCR CDR3 was amplified in a first-round RT-PCR using the HTBI primer set. A single record per CDR3 protein comes from TCRdb applying MiXCR to the multiplex PCR reads. The sample includes over 200,000 distinct CDR3 sequences, approximately 15% seen only once; the top ten take 13%. Whole-study results and caveats: Ophthalmopathy cases were set apart from stable hyperthyroidism by a 13 V-J model. Prediction of ophthalmopathy progression came a median 6.5 months pre-onset.

The TCR originated in a woman between 40 and 50 years old with Graves' hyperthyroidism that later progressed to Graves' ophthalmopathy. The specimen sequenced was blood.

In DNA form, the CDR3 reads TGTGCCAGCAGTGCGTACGCGGGACAGAGCATGAGTCATAACTATGGCTACACCTTC. Translated, it gives CASSAYAGQSMSHNYGYTF. This chain connects TRBV2 to TRBJ1-2; 7 bases are shared with TRBD1. The J segment lost 1 base and the V segment lost 4 bases, leaving 18 bases of the junction unmatched. In germline, CDR1 is SNHLY, CDR2 FYNNEI. The CDR3 is 19 amino acids.